What follows are 27 T cell receptor beta chains derived from one specimen sequenced in a study of OX40 agonist ivuxolimab in advanced cancers. TCRdb keeps only in-frame clones here, not all; method: immunoSEQ multiplex PCR. The sample consists of some 34,000 clones, about 81% of them appearing once. The sample consisted of CD4+ or CD8+ T cells sorted from blood, taken in a trial of the OX40 agonist ivuxolimab. The receptors were gathered from an adult with an advanced solid tumor such as melanoma, head and neck, liver or kidney cancer.

V gene TRBV19 combines with J gene TRBJ1-1, with 8 bases identical to TRBD1. CDR3 size: 14 residues. V shed 5 bases and J 4 bases; nucleotides not matched to a gene: 6. Germline V gives CDR1 LNHDA, CDR2 SQIVND (reference sequence). The CDR3 nucleotides are TGTGCCAGTAGTTACAGGGGGTTGAGCACTGAAGCTTTCTTT. This codes for CASSYRGLSTEAFF.

J is TRBJ2-7 and V is TRBV9; D remains ambiguous. Germline V gene lookup returns CDR1 SGDLS and CDR2 YYNGEE. V lost 0 bases, J lost 1 base, and 8 bases lay in between. The CDR3 consists of 14 residues. The CDR3 region has the DNA TGTGCCAGCAGCGTAGTGGCAGATTCCTACGAGCAGTACTTC. As protein: CASSVVADSYEQYF.

The chain couples TRBV9 to TRBJ1-6; weak D call: TRBD1 (5 bases). Trimming took off 0 bases at V and 10 bases at J, with 8 bases between the two ends. The CDR3 length is 13 residues. Germline CDR1 and CDR2: SGDLS and YYNGEE. The CDR3: CASSVERGSPLHF. The CDR3 DNA reads as TGTGCCAGCAGCGTAGAAAGGGGATCACCCCTCCACTTT. The whole variable domain, remainder taken from reference TRBV9 and TRBJ1-6, is DSGVTQTPKHLITATGQRVTLRCSPRSGDLSVYWYQQSLDQGLQFLIQYYNGEERAKGNILERFSAQQFPDLHSELNLSSLELGDSALYFCASSVERGSPLHFGNGTRLTVT.

V is TRBV6-6 and J is TRBJ2-2; maybe TRBD1 (6 bases). Trimming shortened V by 1 base and J by 1 base, and 7 bases separated the two germline ends. The CDR3 loop spans 15 amino acids. Germline lookup yields CDR1 MNHNY and CDR2 SVGAGI (reference sequence). The CDR3 sequence is CASSYLGGNTGELFF. Here the CDR3 DNA reads TGTGCCAGCAGTTACTTAGGGGGGAACACCGGGGAGCTGTTTTTT.

J is TRBJ1-5 and V is TRBV20-1; unclear D gene. Trimming pared 3 bases from V and 9 bases from J, leaving 9 bases between. CDR1 and CDR2 from the germline V gene are DFQATT and SNEGSKA (reference sequence). There are 11 residues in the CDR3. In nucleotides, the CDR3 is TGCAGTGCTAGGGGCGAGGGGCCCCAGCATTTT. This translates into CSARGEGPQHF.

Only one count was recorded for this clone. V gene TRBV19 combines with J gene TRBJ2-3, with D unclear. Germline V gene lookup returns CDR1 LNHDA and CDR2 SQIVND (reference sequence). This CDR3 spans 14 amino acids. With 4 bases removed from V and 8 bases from J, the gap between germline ends came to 16 bases. The CDR3 here is CASSSGANMATQYF. The CDR3 DNA reads as TGTGCCAGTAGTAGCGGAGCTAACATGGCTACGCAGTATTTT. Full variable domain (outside the CDR3, taken from reference TRBV19 and TRBJ2-3): DGGITQSPKYLFRKEGQNVTLSCEQNLNHDAMYWYRQDPGQGLRLIYYSQIVNDFQKGDIAEGYSVSREKKESFPLTVTSAQKNPTAFYLCASSSGANMATQYFGPGTRLTVL.

Notes on this clone: The sample carries other DNA sequences with the same CDR3. The chain combines TRBV6-6 with TRBJ1-2, with D maybe TRBD1 (6 bases). Germline-derived CDR1 and CDR2 are MNHNY and SVGAGI (reference sequence). V lost 7 bases and J 5 bases, leaving 17 bases between the germline ends. CDR3 length: 14 amino acids. CDR3 protein: CASIPRGRGYGYTF. The CDR3 coding sequence is TGTGCCAGCATACCAAGGGGGAGGGGATATGGCTACACCTTC.

The chain has TRBV2 and TRBJ2-5; 10 bases are shared with TRBD2. This CDR3 region has 16 residues. In germline, CDR1 is SNHLY, CDR2 FYNNEI. V was pared by 5 bases and J by 2 bases, with 8 bases of the junction left unmatched. Here the CDR3 DNA reads TGTGCCAGCAGTCAGGGGCAAGCGGGAGGGCAAGAGACCCAGTACTTC. This codes for CASSQGQAGGQETQYF.

The chain joins TRBV7-9 to TRBJ1-3; TRBD1 matches 7 bases. Unmatched junction bases numbered 5, after V lost 4 bases and J lost 8 bases. Looked up from germline, CDR1 is SEHNR and CDR2 is FQNEAQ (reference sequence). There are 13 residues in the CDR3. The CDR3 nucleotides read TGTGCCAGCAGCTCCCCACAGGGGTACACCATATATTTT. It codes for CASSSPQGYTIYF.

This rearrangement joins TRBV18 to TRBJ2-1, with unresolved D. The CDR3 consists of 13 residues. Trimming left V 2 bases short and J 8 bases short, with 10 bases between. The germline CDR1 and CDR2 sequences are KGHSH and LQKENI. The CDR3 loop is CASSPTLGDEQFF. In DNA, the CDR3 is TGTGCCAGCTCACCAACTCTTGGGGATGAGCAGTTCTTC.

The genes are TRBV2 and TRBJ2-1; no reliable D call. The CDR3 has 13 residues. Germline V gives CDR1 SNHLY, CDR2 FYNNEI. With 5 bases removed from V and 8 bases from J, the gap between germline ends came to 13 bases. The CDR3: CASSPRMGDEQFF. The CDR3 region has the DNA TGTGCCAGCAGTCCCAGAATGGGCGATGAGCAGTTCTTC.

CDR3 sequence reads: CASSEVPGLAVGKETQYF. CDR3 in DNA: TGTGCCAGCAGCGAGGTCCCGGGACTAGCGGTCGGCAAAGAGACCCAGTACTTC. The rearrangement uses TRBV2 and TRBJ2-5; TRBD2 matches 11 bases. Trimming took 6 bases from V and 3 from J; bases not matched to a gene: 15. The CDR3 sequence is 18 residues long. Germline CDR1 reads SNHLY; CDR2 reads FYNNEI.

This clone turned up a few times. One end of the junction varies from germline; a read error may be responsible. The CDR3 region is CASNQRQGGDEQFF. CDR3 sequence (DNA): TGCGCCAGCAACCAACGACAGGGGGGTGATGAGCAGTTCTTC. The V call is TRBV4-1, the J call TRBJ2-1, with 9 bases aligning to TRBD1. CDR1 is MGHRA and CDR2 is YSYEKL in the germline V gene. The CDR3 runs to 14 residues.

The chain links TRBV2 to TRBJ1-1; no reliable D call. The V gene's germline CDR1 is SNHLY and CDR2 FYNNEI. Trimming took off 7 bases at V and 4 bases at J, with 13 bases between the two ends. The CDR3 covers 13 residues. The CDR3 DNA sequence: TGTGCCAGCATATCGACTCGGGGCACTGAAGCTTTCTTT. Translated, it gives CASISTRGTEAFF. Based on the CDR3 plus reference TRBV2 and TRBJ1-1, the full variable domain is EPEVTQTPSHQVTQMGQEVILRCVPISNHLYFYWYRQILGQKVEFLVSFYNNEISEKSEIFDDQFSVERPDGSNFTLKIRSTKLEDSAMYFCASISTRGTEAFFGQGTRLTVV.

This clone occurred a few times. This chain joins TRBV7-2 and TRBJ2-7; possible D gene TRBD1, 6 bases. The germline gives CDR1 SGHTA, CDR2 FQGNSA. The ends were cut back, 0 bases at V and 5 bases at J, with 14 bases in the middle. The CDR3 covers 15 residues. The CDR3 DNA is TGTGCCAGCAGCTTAGCCCAAACAGGGTCACACGAGCAGTACTTC. Its translation is CASSLAQTGSHEQYF.

The gene calls are TRBV11-2 and TRBJ2-2, with D unresolved. The CDR3 totals 15 residues. Germline V gene lookup returns CDR1 SGHAT and CDR2 FQNNGV. Deletions cut 1 base from V and 2 bases from J, with 8 bases between. CDR3 nucleotide sequence: TGTGCCAGCAGCTTAGCTTGGGGAAACACCGGGGAGCTGTTTTTT. Its protein product is CASSLAWGNTGELFF. Based on the CDR3 plus reference TRBV11-2 and TRBJ2-2, the full variable domain is EAGVAQSPRYKIIEKRQSVAFWCNPISGHATLYWYQQILGQGPKLLIQFQNNGVVDDSQLPKDRFSAERLKGVDSTLKIQPAKLEDSAVYLCASSLAWGNTGELFFGEGSRLTVL.

The chain is built from TRBV5-1 and TRBJ2-7, with 7 bases lining up with TRBD1. The ends lost 0 bases at V and 2 bases at J; junction bases unmatched: 5. The CDR3 runs to 15 residues. Germline V gene data show CDR1 as SGHRS and CDR2 as YFSETQ. The CDR3, as DNA: TGCGCCAGCAGCTTGGAACCAGGGGGTCCCTACGAGCAGTACTTC. Protein: CASSLEPGGPYEQYF.

The chain carries TRBV28 and TRBJ1-3; 7 bases match TRBD1. Germline CDR1 and CDR2: MDHEN and SYDVKM. The V gene end was trimmed by 6 bases and the J gene end by 4 bases; junction bases not matched to a gene: 12. The CDR3 is made up of 16 amino acids. CDR3 sequence reads: CASRPPRQGPGNTIYF. Here the CDR3 DNA reads TGTGCCAGCAGGCCCCCCCGACAGGGACCGGGAAACACCATATATTTT. The variable domain in full, completed from reference TRBV28 and TRBJ1-3, reads DVKVTQSSRYLVKRTGEKVFLECVQDMDHENMFWYRQDPGLGLRLIYFSYDVKMKEKGDIPEGYSVSREKKERFSLILESASTNQTSMYLCASRPPRQGPGNTIYFGEGSWLTVV.

The chain is built from TRBV28 and TRBJ2-5; 7 nucleotides agree with TRBD2. The germline V gene encodes CDR1 MDHEN and CDR2 SYDVKM. This CDR3 has 13 residues. The CDR3 DNA reads as TGTGCAGGGGCTAGCGGCTTCCAAGAGACCCAGTACTTC. It translates to CAGASGFQETQYF. Together with reference TRBV28 and TRBJ2-5, the CDR3 gives the full variable domain: DVKVTQSSRYLVKRTGEKVFLECVQDMDHENMFWYRQDPGLGLRLIYFSYDVKMKEKGDIPEGYSVSREKKERFSLILESASTNQTSMYLCAGASGFQETQYFGPGTRLLVL.

The chain has TRBV7-2 and TRBJ2-7; 10 nucleotides match TRBD1. CDR1 and CDR2 from the germline V gene are SGHTA and FQGNSA. CDR3 size: 14 residues. Trimming removed 5 bases from V and 2 bases from J; junction bases left unmatched: 3. The CDR3 spells CASSVDRGPYEQYF. As DNA, the CDR3 is TGTGCCAGCAGCGTCGACAGGGGGCCCTACGAGCAGTACTTC.

The J gene is TRBJ1-2, the V gene TRBV5-4, with D perhaps matching TRBD1 (5 bases). The germline V and J ends were trimmed by 4 bases and 4 bases, with 11 bases remaining between them. CDR1 SGHNT and CDR2 YYREEE come from the germline V gene (reference sequence). This CDR3 contains 13 residues. The CDR3, as DNA: TGTGCCAGCAGCGTGGGACGGAGCTATGGCTACACCTTC. It is translated as CASSVGRSYGYTF.

In the case of this clone: The same CDR3 also results from other DNA sequences found in this sample. This sequence joins TRBV19 and TRBJ1-2, with D possibly being TRBD1 (5 bases). The CDR3 consists of 15 residues. The germline V gene has CDR1 LNHDA and CDR2 SQIVND (reference sequence). With 6 bases removed from V and 3 bases from J, the gap between germline ends came to 17 bases. CDR3 residues: CASRPLAGGDYGYTF. In DNA, the CDR3 is TGTGCCAGTAGGCCACTTGCGGGGGGAGACTATGGCTACACCTTC.

V and J are TRBV27 and TRBJ1-5; D remains unclear. Trimming removed 6 bases at V and 2 bases at J, with 8 bases between. This CDR3 spans 13 amino acids. Germline-derived CDR1 and CDR2 are MNHEY and SMNVEV (reference sequence). The CDR3 bases are TGTGCCAGCAGACCCGACGGCAATCAGCCCCAGCATTTT. Encoded protein: CASRPDGNQPQHF.

This chain connects TRBV18 to TRBJ2-7; 11 nucleotides align to TRBD1. The CDR3 is made up of 16 amino acids. Per the germline V gene, CDR1 is KGHSH and CDR2 is LQKENI. Unmatched junction bases numbered 6, after V lost 3 bases and J lost 2 bases. The CDR3 is CASSPMDRGRTYEQYF. In nucleotides, the CDR3 is TGTGCCAGCTCACCGATGGACAGGGGGCGAACCTACGAGCAGTACTTC.

The chain couples TRBV4-1 to TRBJ2-7; weak D call: TRBD1 (5 bases). V was pared by 1 base and J by 2 bases, with 12 bases between. From germline, CDR1 is MGHRA and CDR2 YSYEKL. This CDR3 contains 15 residues. The CDR3 DNA follows: TGCGCCAGCAGCCAAGGAGGACACGCACCCTACGAGCAGTACTTC. It translates to CASSQGGHAPYEQYF.

The V gene is TRBV5-1, the J gene TRBJ2-7; TRBD2 is a possible D gene (6 bases). Germline V gene data show CDR1 as SGHRS and CDR2 as YFSETQ. This CDR3 comprises 17 residues. With 3 bases removed from V and 2 bases from J, the gap between germline ends came to 21 bases. DNA of the CDR3: TGCGCCAGCAGCTGGGGGGTTGTGACACTACTAACCTACGAGCAGTACTTC. Translation: CASSWGVVTLLTYEQYF.

The gene calls are TRBV5-1 and TRBJ1-1, with D maybe TRBD1 (6 bases). Trimming removed 1 base from V and 1 base from J, with 14 bases in between. The CDR3 covers 16 residues. CDR1 and CDR2 from the germline V gene are SGHRS and YFSETQ. CDR3 nucleotide sequence: TGCGCCAGCAGCTTGTGGGCCGGGGGGCGGAACACTGAAGCTTTCTTT. Translation gives CASSLWAGGRNTEAFF.